These 2 T cell receptor beta chains came from one sample sequenced in a study of T cell changes during pregnancy in multiple sclerosis. Clones were sequenced by immunoSEQ multiplex PCR, and TCRdb holds only the in-frame ones, with some missing. The table shows some 73,000 clones, with 92% occurring only once. This material consisted of peripheral blood, taken in the third trimester of pregnancy. The receptors come from a female donor in good health, enrolled as a control in a pregnancy study.

V and J are TRBV9 and TRBJ2-4; D not certain. The CDR3 length is 12 residues. The germline V and J ends were trimmed by 3 bases and 9 bases, with 10 bases remaining between them. Germline V CDR1 and CDR2: SGDLS, YYNGEE. The chain's CDR3 is CASSGFSGIQYF. The CDR3 coding sequence is TGTGCCAGCAGCGGGTTTTCAGGCATTCAGTACTTC.

The chain links TRBV30 to TRBJ2-5, with 8 bases fitting TRBD2. Germline lookup yields CDR1 GTSNPN and CDR2 SVGIG (reference sequence). There are 15 residues in the CDR3. The trim removed 0 bases at V and 1 base at J, leaving 4 bases unmatched. The chain's CDR3 is CAWSVGSGSQETQYF. As DNA, the CDR3 is TGTGCCTGGAGTGTCGGCAGCGGGAGCCAAGAGACCCAGTACTTC. The variable domain in full, with the rest retrieved from reference TRBV30 and TRBJ2-5, is SQTIHQWPATLVQPVGSPLSLECTVEGTSNPNLYWYRQAAGRGLQLLFYSVGIGQISSEVPQNLSASRPQDRQFILSSKKLLLSDSGFYLCAWSVGSGSQETQYFGPGTRLLVL.